Shown below are 7 T cell receptor beta chains from a single sample sequenced in a study of human T cells and chemical hapten exposure. The time point here: patch test 2, 6 weeks after DPC sensitization. Treatment meaning: therapeutic diphenylcyclopropenone sensitization with weekly scalp DPC. TCRdb fed the RACE reads into MiXCR, producing one record per CDR3 protein. The sample yields some 54,000 distinct CDR3 sequences, about 10% seen once. The sequences come from whole blood, collected in connection with sensitization to the hapten diphenylcyclopropenone (DPC). These receptors came from a woman between 45 and 60 years old with alopecia areata. Some clones in this sample may be carry-over from other donors' samples.

This clonotype appeared a few times. The chain employs TRBV7-9 and TRBJ2-2; the match to TRBD2 covers 14 bases. After removal of 5 bases from V and 2 bases from J, the junction contained 7 bases not matched to a gene. The CDR3 runs to 18 residues. Per germline, CDR1 SEHNR and CDR2 FQNEAQ (reference sequence). The CDR3 protein is CASSRTGLAGVNTGELFF. CDR3 in DNA: TGTGCCAGCAGCCGTACGGGACTAGCGGGAGTAAACACCGGGGAGCTGTTTTTT.

The table lists this clonotype with many counts. The chain carries TRBV18 and TRBJ1-2; 9 bases agree with TRBD1. Germline trimming cut 2 bases from V and 8 bases from J; bases unmatched to any gene: 9. This CDR3 spans 15 amino acids. The germline CDR1 and CDR2 sequences are KGHSH and LQKENI. The CDR3 nucleotides are TGTGCCAGCTCACCAGGGCCGGGACAGGGATACGGCTACACCTTC. Amino acid sequence: CASSPGPGQGYGYTF.

The chain carries TRBV11-3 and TRBJ2-3; TRBD1 agrees at 7 bases. The V gene end was trimmed by 4 bases and the J gene end by 2 bases; junction bases not matched to a gene: 6. This CDR3 comprises 15 residues. Germline V gives CDR1 SGHNT, CDR2 YENEEA. CDR3 sequence reads: CASSSRTGATDTQYF. CDR3 DNA sequence: TGTGCCAGCAGCTCTCGGACAGGAGCCACAGATACGCAGTATTTT.

There are a few counts of this clonotype. The genes are TRBV27 and TRBJ2-7, with D perhaps TRBD2 (5 bases). Trimming left V 6 bases short and J 6 bases short, with 21 bases between. Germline V gene lookup returns CDR1 MNHEY and CDR2 SMNVEV (reference sequence). This CDR3 is 15 amino acids long. Here the CDR3 reads CASRDHRGSVREQYF. The CDR3 bases are TGTGCCAGCAGGGATCACCGGGGTAGTGTTCGCGAGCAGTACTTC.

This clonotype came up many times. The rearrangement joins TRBV18 to TRBJ1-1; D remains unclear. The CDR3 has 15 amino acids. Trimming stripped 3 bases from V and 8 bases from J, with 19 bases between. Germline CDR1 is KGHSH and CDR2 is LQKENI. This CDR3 reads CASSPVAQMRLEAFF. CDR3 nucleotides: TGTGCCAGCTCACCCGTCGCTCAGATGCGCTTGGAAGCTTTCTTT. The full variable domain, its missing parts supplied by reference TRBV18 and TRBJ1-1, is NAGVMQNPRHLVRRRGQEARLRCSPMKGHSHVYWYRQLPEEGLKFMVYLQKENIIDESGMPKERFSAEFPKEGPSILRIQQVVRGDSAAYFCASSPVAQMRLEAFFGQGTRLTVV.

Ten or more counts support this clonotype. The J gene is TRBJ1-3, the V gene TRBV21-1; the D segment call TRBD1 is taken from the table without a DNA check. TRBV21-1 is given as a pseudogene. The CDR3 extends over 16 amino acids. The CDR3 DNA reads TGTGCCAGCGACACCCCGGGACAGCCCTCTGGAAACACCATATATTTT. It encodes CASDTPGQPSGNTIYF.

The chain carries TRBV7-8 and TRBJ2-5, with D unresolved. V was clipped by 5 bases and J by 0 bases, with 10 bases between them. The V gene's germline CDR1 is SGHVS and CDR2 FQNEAQ. This CDR3 is 14 amino acids long. The CDR3, as DNA: TGTGCCAGCAGCGCAGACCTTAACCAAGAGACCCAGTACTTC. It specifies CASSADLNQETQYF.